This T cell receptor beta chain was recorded in a study of T cells in Graves' hyperthyroidism and ophthalmopathy. This clonotype was recorded a few times. No antigen is known for it. Study-level findings and limits: Through a model of 13 V-J features, ophthalmopathy was separated from stable hyperthyroidism.

TCR beta CDR3 region amplification was performed from RNA transcripts. Researchers ran a first-round RT-PCR on the TCR CDR3 using the HTBI primer set. TCRdb recomputed calls from the multiplex PCR reads with MiXCR, one row per CDR3 protein. The sample lists roughly 400,000 distinct CDR3 sequences; more than 12% were seen once. CDR1 and CDR2 (germline): SGHVS, FNYEAQ. This CDR3 region has 16 residues. The V end lost 2 bases, the J end lost 4 bases, and 12 bases lay between the germline ends. This receptor was taken from a man aged 45-65 years with Graves' ophthalmopathy. This chain connects TRBV7-6 to TRBJ2-6; weak D call: TRBD1 (5 bases). The sample consisted of blood. The CDR3 region is CASSLRSRAGANVLTF. CDR3 in DNA: TGTGCCAGCAGCTTACGTTCCAGGGCCGGGGCCAACGTCCTGACTTTC.